This is a list of T cell receptor beta chains from one sample in a study of blood T cells in healthy people across ages. TCRdb re-derived calls from the 5' RACE reads in MiXCR, one entry per CDR3 protein. The sample has around 990,000 distinct CDR3 sequences, roughly two fifths seen once. The sequenced material came from blood. These receptors came from a man aged 18 to 30 in good health. Both conserved end residues are part of each CDR3. Fields, in order: D gene, clone size, J gene, V gene, CDR3 DNA, CDR3 protein. D genes are given only for firm matches. Clone size is shown for a subset of rows, as once, few, many or a class of expanded clone.

-,-,TRBJ1-4,TRBV4-3,TGCGCCAGCAGCCTCCGTCCTTACTCAAATGAAAAACTGTTTTTT,CASSLRPYSNEKLFF
TRBD2,-,TRBJ2-1,TRBV20-1,TGCAGTGCCTACGACTTAGCGGGGGGAGGCAATGAGCAGTTCTTC,CSAYDLAGGGNEQFF
TRBD2,-,TRBJ2-3,TRBV20-1,TGCAGTGCTACGCGGGGGACCCGCATAGATACGCAGTATTTT,CSATRGTRIDTQYF
-,-,TRBJ2-3,TRBV5-1,TGCGCCAGCAGCCGTGACAGTTCTAGCACAGATACGCAGTATTTT,CASSRDSSSTDTQYF
-,-,TRBJ1-1,TRBV3-1,TGTGCCAGCAGCCAAGATCAACAGACAGGGAACACTGAAGCTTTCTTT,CASSQDQQTGNTEAFF
-,-,TRBJ1-4,TRBV20-1,TGCAGTGCCACCTGGGGGGTTAGCACAACTAATGAAAAACTGTTTTTT,CSATWGVSTTNEKLFF
TRBD1,-,TRBJ1-1,TRBV25-1,TGTGCCAGCCGGGACAGCCAAATGAACACTGAAGCTTTCTTT,CASRDSQMNTEAFF
-,-,TRBJ2-1,TRBV18,TGTGCCAGCTCACCCGATCCCGACCGCAGCTCCTACAATGAGCAGTTCTTC,CASSPDPDRSSYNEQFF
TRBD1,many,TRBJ2-1,TRBV10-3,TGTGCCATCAGGACGGGACAGCACAATGAGCAGTTCTTC,CAIRTGQHNEQFF
-,-,TRBJ1-2,TRBV5-1,TGCGCCAGCAGCTTGGCTTTAGTCGGGGATGGCTACACCTTC,CASSLALVGDGYTF
TRBD1,few,TRBJ2-7,TRBV11-2,TGTGCCAGCAGCTTAGGGTCACAGGGGTACGAGCAGTACTTC,CASSLGSQGYEQYF
-,few,TRBJ2-5,TRBV5-1,TGCGCCAGCAGCTTGTTTCCGCGGGACAGTAATCAAGAGACCCAGTACTTC,CASSLFPRDSNQETQYF
-,-,TRBJ1-5,TRBV9,TGTGCCAGCAGCGTAGGAGGGGATGATCAGCCCCAGCATTTT,CASSVGGDDQPQHF
-,-,TRBJ1-1,TRBV7-2,TGTGCCAGCAGCTTAGGAAGCAGGCTCACTGAAGCTTTCTTT,CASSLGSRLTEAFF
TRBD1,few,TRBJ2-5,TRBV7-2,TGTGCCAGCAGCTCCACGACAGGGTATCAAGAGACCCAGTACTTC,CASSSTTGYQETQYF
-,few,TRBJ1-4,TRBV27,TGTGCCAGCACCTTTAGGGACTCAACTAATGAAAAACTGTTTTTT,CASTFRDSTNEKLFF
TRBD1,-,TRBJ1-2,TRBV6-6,TGTGCCAGCAGTTACGAACAGGGGGGTGGCTACACCTTC,CASSYEQGGGYTF
-,-,TRBJ1-6,TRBV7-2,TGTGCCAGCAGTTTCCGGAATTCACCCCTCCACTTT,CASSFRNSPLHF
TRBD1,-,TRBJ1-1,TRBV9,TGTGCCAGCAGCACGAGAGGGACAGGGATCGTAGGAGCTTTCTTT,CASSTRGTGIVGAFF
TRBD1,-,TRBJ2-3,TRBV27,TGTGCCAGCAGTGCCCGGGACAGGTCAGATACGCAGTATTTT,CASSARDRSDTQYF
TRBD1,-,TRBJ2-5,TRBV4-1,TGCGCCAGCAGCCAAAGGGACAGGGGTTTAGGGCAAGAGACCCAGTACTTC,CASSQRDRGLGQETQYF
TRBD1,few,TRBJ2-1,TRBV12-3/TRBV12-4,TGTGCCAGCAGTTTAGTCGGACAGGGGAGGATGGTTGAGCAGTTCTTC,CASSLVGQGRMVEQFF
-,-,TRBJ1-2,TRBV3-1,TGTGCCAGCAGCCAAGATCTCGGGGATCCGTATATCCGATATGGCTACACCTTC,CASSQDLGDPYIRYGYTF
-,-,TRBJ2-5,TRBV20-1,TGCAGTACTAGTCCCGCAATGGGGTACCAAGAGACCCAGTACTTC,CSTSPAMGYQETQYF
TRBD2,-,TRBJ2-7,TRBV3-1,TGTGCCAGCAGCCAAACGAGCGGGGTTGCCTACGAGCAGTACTTC,CASSQTSGVAYEQYF
-,-,TRBJ1-2,TRBV19,TGTGCCAGTAGTATACCCTCGCGCCCGGGACGGCCTAACTATGGCTACACCTTC,CASSIPSRPGRPNYGYTF
TRBD1,-,TRBJ2-7,TRBV6-6,TGTGCCAGCAGTTACTCGGGTAGGGACAGGGTCAGCTACGAGCAGTACTTC,CASSYSGRDRVSYEQYF
-,many,TRBJ1-1,TRBV9,TGTGCCAGCAACAGGGAGGGGCCCAACACTGAAGCTTTCTTT,CASNREGPNTEAFF